The sample holds a few counts of the clone carrying this TCR beta chain. Its target is unknown. This entry comes from a study of vaccination and CD4 T cells after COVID-19. Scientists ran DNA taken from cultured CD4+ T cells through the Oncomine TCR Beta short-read assay for sequencing. TCRdb re-called the PCR reads through MiXCR, storing one row per CDR3 protein. Of more than 15,000 distinct CDR3 sequences in the sample, around 60% were seen once. Germline lookup yields CDR1 KGHDR and CDR2 SFDVKD. Trimming removed 3 bases at V and 0 bases at J, with 3 bases between. There are 13 residues in the CDR3. Described treatment: approximately 9-day PBMC culture with coronavirus spike peptide pools or control peptides (ViraFEST assay).

Material for sequencing was CD4+ T cells from blood, cultured in vitro. The clonotype was recovered from a human donor who had recovered from COVID-19. The chain uses TRBV24-1 and TRBJ2-3; no firm D call. The CDR3 loop reads CATSDPSTDTQYF. In DNA, the CDR3 is TGTGCCACCAGTGATCCTAGCACAGATACGCAGTATTTT.